This T cell receptor (beta chain) was retrieved from a study of metastatic and nonmetastatic thyroid tumors. At the level of the study: The comparison covered peripheral blood and tumor or nodule tissue in malignant and benign thyroid patients. General study findings and limits: Malignant thyroid tumors reportedly exceeded benign nodules significantly in TCR beta diversity, with the difference appearing in blood and tumor.

Every patient underwent thyroid surgery untreated. The CDR3 has 11 residues. Looked up from germline, CDR1 is SEHNR and CDR2 is FQNEAQ (reference sequence). Authors' analysis steps: For papillary thyroid cancer, a distant-metastasis classifier was constructed from CDR3 differences observed across clinicopathological groups. TCRdb recomputed clones from the PCR reads via MiXCR. V and J calls and clone size were set by TCRdb, not the authors. Altogether some 25,000 clones are present, roughly 13% being singletons, with the ten largest covering 13% to 15%. Of note for this clone: What it binds is not known. One junction end does not reproduce the germline sequence, and a read error may be involved.

Sequenced material: blood. This TCR came from a female donor with papillary thyroid cancer or a benign thyroid nodule (not recorded which). Some clones in this sample may be carry-over from other donors' samples. The chain employs TRBV7-9 and TRBJ2-5, with D possibly TRBD2 on 5 matching bases. In DNA form, the CDR3 reads TGTGCCAGCAGAGTCGGGGAGACCCATTACTTC. Translation: CASRVGETHYF. Drawing the rest from reference TRBV7-9 and TRBJ2-5, the complete variable domain is DTGVSQNPRHKITKRGQNVTFRCDPISEHNRLYWYRQTLGQGPEFLTYFQNEAQLEKSRLLSDRFSAERPKGSFSTLEIQRTEQGDSAMYLCASRVGETHYFGPGTRLLVL.